A single sample gave rise to the 30 T cell receptor beta chains below, sequenced in a study of T cells in localized non-small cell lung cancer. Profiling relied on immunoSEQ multiplex PCR, and the TCRdb table lists in-frame clones only, not all of them. The table has about 20,000 clones, 85% to 90% seen once. Sequencing was performed on PBMCs, taken before any cancer treatment. The receptors come from a man aged 40-75 years with stage II squamous cell lung carcinoma.

The count of this clone is one. This sequence joins TRBV7-9 and TRBJ2-7; 11 positions agree with TRBD1. The CDR3 extends over 14 amino acids. Germline values: CDR1 SEHNR, CDR2 FQNEAQ (reference sequence). The V gene end was trimmed by 0 bases and the J gene end by 6 bases; junction bases not matched to a gene: 1. This CDR3 reads CASSLAGTGGEQYF. DNA for the CDR3: TGTGCCAGCAGCTTAGCGGGGACAGGGGGCGAGCAGTACTTC.

This rearrangement joins TRBV7-9 to TRBJ2-3; 8 nucleotides agree with TRBD2. V lost 1 base to trimming and J lost 6 bases; unmatched junction nucleotides: 6. Per germline, CDR1 SEHNR and CDR2 FQNEAQ (reference sequence). There are 15 residues in the CDR3. The CDR3 spells CASSLEIAGRDTQYF. CDR3 DNA sequence: TGTGCCAGCAGCTTAGAGATAGCGGGAAGGGATACGCAGTATTTT.

The J gene is TRBJ2-6, the V gene TRBV5-6, with D unclear. Deletions cut 4 bases from V and 0 bases from J, with 8 bases between. CDR3 length: 15 residues. Germline V lookup: CDR1 SGHDT, CDR2 YYEEEE. In DNA form, the CDR3 reads TGTGCCAGCAGCATCGCGACCTCTGGGGCCAACGTCCTGACTTTC. Its translation is CASSIATSGANVLTF.

V usage is TRBV6-6 and J usage is TRBJ1-5; D is uncertain. The CDR3 loop spans 12 amino acids. Germline CDR1 reads MNHNY; CDR2 reads SVGAGI (reference sequence). The V and J ends lost 11 bases and 6 bases respectively, with 14 bases between them. The CDR3 DNA is TGTGCCGCCCGGAGGTGGGGTCAGCCCCAGCATTTT. It translates to CAARRWGQPQHF.

CDR3 in amino acids: CASGFEGGELFF. In nucleotides, the CDR3 is TGTGCTAGTGGTTTTGAGGGCGGGGAGCTGTTTTTT. The chain combines TRBV12-5 with TRBJ2-2; possibly TRBD2 for D (5 bases). The germline V gene has CDR1 LGHNT and CDR2 FRNRAP. The CDR3 is made up of 12 amino acids. Trimming left V 3 bases short and J 7 bases short, with 6 bases between.

The rearrangement joins TRBV7-2 to TRBJ2-7; TRBD1 matches 9 bases. With 5 bases clipped from V and 6 bases from J, the junction kept 11 bases outside the gene matches. The CDR3 length is 15 residues. From germline, CDR1 is SGHTA and CDR2 FQGNSA. CDR3 nucleotide sequence: TGTGCCAGCAGCCTCAGTCCCGGGACAGGGATCGAGCAGTACTTC. The encoded protein is CASSLSPGTGIEQYF.

The rearrangement joins TRBV7-2 to TRBJ2-7, with 7 bases identical to TRBD2. The CDR3 is 15 amino acids. CDR1 is SGHTA, CDR2 FQGNSA, per germline. V dropped 1 base and J dropped 5; count of bases not matched to a gene: 8. Here the CDR3 reads CASSLVGRGMNEQYF. Written as DNA, the CDR3 is TGTGCCAGCAGCTTAGTAGGGCGGGGGATGAACGAGCAGTACTTC.

V is TRBV30 and J is TRBJ2-2; 8 nucleotides agree with TRBD1. Germline CDR1 reads GTSNPN; CDR2 reads SVGIG (reference sequence). The CDR3 length is 13 residues. With 5 bases clipped from V and 7 bases from J, the junction kept 6 bases outside the gene matches. The CDR3 DNA reads TGTGCCTGGGACGGACAGGGAAGCGGGGAGCTGTTTTTT. This codes for CAWDGQGSGELFF.

The CDR3 DNA sequence: TGTGCCAGCAGTTACGGGGACAGGGGGGGCACTGAAGCTTTCTTT. Its translation is CASSYGDRGGTEAFF. V gene TRBV6-5 combines with J gene TRBJ1-1, with 11 bases that match TRBD1. CDR1 and CDR2 (germline): MNHEY, SVGAGI. With V trimmed by 2 bases and J by 4 bases, 3 bases remained unmatched. The CDR3 contains 15 residues.

The chain joins TRBV6-1 to TRBJ1-2; perhaps TRBD1 as D (5 bases). The ends were cut back, 3 bases at V and 4 bases at J, with 9 bases in the middle. Germline-derived CDR1 and CDR2 are MNHNS and SASEGT. The CDR3 extends over 13 amino acids. CDR3 sequence: CASSDFTGYGYTF. The CDR3 nucleotides read TGTGCCAGCAGTGATTTCACAGGCTATGGCTACACCTTC.

This sequence joins TRBV6-1 and TRBJ1-2; D uncertain. The CDR3 is made up of 11 amino acids. The V end was cut by 0 bases, the J end by 8 bases, with 4 bases between. In germline, CDR1 is MNHNS, CDR2 SASEGT. CDR3 in amino acids: CASSEARGYTF. The CDR3 nucleotides read TGTGCCAGCAGTGAAGCGCGAGGCTACACCTTC.

The chain is built from TRBV10-3 and TRBJ2-2; D is unresolved. CDR1 is ENHRY, CDR2 SYGVKD, per germline. V was cut by 11 bases and J by 2 bases, with 12 bases left in between. This CDR3 contains 13 residues. The CDR3 coding sequence is TGTGCCTTAGGTCGCTCCAACACCGGGGAGCTGTTTTTT. Translated, it gives CALGRSNTGELFF.

The chain has TRBV11-1 and TRBJ2-5, with a tentative D call TRBD2 (5 bases). The CDR3 has 16 amino acids. V lost 5 bases and J 5 bases, leaving 21 bases between the germline ends. CDR1 and CDR2 (germline): SGHAT, FQDESV (reference sequence). This CDR3 reads CASSQRAAVKVETQYF. CDR3 DNA sequence: TGTGCCAGCAGCCAAAGGGCAGCGGTTAAGGTGGAGACCCAGTACTTC.

The rearrangement joins TRBV10-3 to TRBJ2-7, with D perhaps being TRBD1 or TRBD2 (6 bases each). The germline V gene encodes CDR1 ENHRY and CDR2 SYGVKD. The CDR3 consists of 14 residues. Trimming took off 3 bases at V and 0 bases at J, with 9 bases between the two ends. The CDR3 loop reads CAISEGGPSYEQYF. The CDR3 nucleotides are TGTGCCATCAGTGAAGGGGGGCCCTCCTACGAGCAGTACTTC.

V usage is TRBV15 and J usage is TRBJ1-3, with TRBD1 matching over 7 bases. There are 15 residues in the CDR3. J was trimmed by 0 bases and V by 5 bases; bases with no gene match: 4. CDR1 is LNHNV and CDR2 is YYDKDF in the germline V gene (reference sequence). The chain's CDR3 is CATSVDRASGNTIYF. CDR3 DNA sequence: TGTGCCACCAGCGTAGACAGGGCCTCTGGAAACACCATATATTTT. Full variable domain (missing parts from reference TRBV15 and TRBJ1-3): DAMVIQNPRYQVTQFGKPVTLSCSQTLNHNVMYWYQQKSSQAPKLLFHYYDKDFNNEADTPDNFQSRRPNTSFCFLDIRSPGLGDTAMYLCATSVDRASGNTIYFGEGSWLTVV.

This chain joins TRBV19 and TRBJ1-6, with D perhaps matching TRBD1 (6 bases). Trimming pared 7 bases from V and 7 bases from J, leaving 11 bases between. The CDR3 has 13 residues. In germline, CDR1 is LNHDA, CDR2 SQIVND (reference sequence). In DNA form, the CDR3 reads TGTGCCAGTAAAGATAGGGGGAATTCACCCCTCCACTTT. The encoded protein is CASKDRGNSPLHF.

This rearrangement joins TRBV7-2 to TRBJ2-3; the D gene could be TRBD1 or TRBD2 (5 bases each). Trimming took 4 bases from V and 4 from J, leaving 15 bases between them. The CDR3 length is 15 residues. In germline, CDR1 is SGHTA, CDR2 FQGNSA. In DNA, the CDR3 is TGTGCCAGCAGCTACTTCCCTCGGGGCCCAGATACGCAGTATTTT. Translating gives CASSYFPRGPDTQYF.

Written as DNA, the CDR3 is TGCGCCAGCAGTCACTTCTATGACGCGGACTACGAGCAGTACTTC. As protein: CASSHFYDADYEQYF. This chain links TRBV4-1 with TRBJ2-7; D gene unclear. Deletions cut 6 bases from V and 3 bases from J, with 18 bases between. This CDR3 region has 15 residues. Germline lookup yields CDR1 MGHRA and CDR2 YSYEKL.

The chain is built from TRBV2 and TRBJ1-1; possible D gene TRBD1, 6 bases. The CDR3 totals 15 residues. Trimming stripped 6 bases from V and 1 base from J, with 15 bases between. Germline loops: CDR1 SNHLY, CDR2 FYNNEI. The CDR3 sequence is CASSPQGSANTEAFF. The CDR3 region has the DNA TGTGCCAGCAGCCCACAGGGTTCAGCGAACACTGAAGCTTTCTTT.

V gene TRBV9 combines with J gene TRBJ2-7; the D call may be TRBD1 or TRBD2 (5 bases each). This CDR3 spans 14 amino acids. Germline values: CDR1 SGDLS, CDR2 YYNGEE. Trimming took 4 bases from V and 7 from J, leaving 18 bases between them. Here the CDR3 reads CASSPTGTDGEQYF. CDR3 coding DNA: TGTGCCAGCAGCCCCACCGGGACCGACGGTGAGCAGTACTTC. The complete variable domain, with remaining parts taken from reference TRBV9 and TRBJ2-7, reads DSGVTQTPKHLITATGQRVTLRCSPRSGDLSVYWYQQSLDQGLQFLIQYYNGEERAKGNILERFSAQQFPDLHSELNLSSLELGDSALYFCASSPTGTDGEQYFGPGTRLTVT.

V is TRBV30 and J is TRBJ2-5, with D unclear. This CDR3 has 16 residues. Germline V lookup: CDR1 GTSNPN, CDR2 SVGIG (reference sequence). Trimming removed 3 bases at V and 4 bases at J, with 21 bases between. The chain's CDR3 is CAWRGGVWVGRETQYF. The DNA for the CDR3 is TGTGCCTGGAGGGGCGGAGTTTGGGTTGGTAGAGAGACCCAGTACTTC. Full variable domain (outside the CDR3, taken from reference TRBV30 and TRBJ2-5): SQTIHQWPATLVQPVGSPLSLECTVEGTSNPNLYWYRQAAGRGLQLLFYSVGIGQISSEVPQNLSASRPQDRQFILSSKKLLLSDSGFYLCAWRGGVWVGRETQYFGPGTRLLVL.

The chain recombines TRBV9 with TRBJ2-3; D assignment may be TRBD1 or TRBD2 (5 bases each). The length of the CDR3 is 13 residues. CDR1 is SGDLS, CDR2 YYNGEE, per germline. V lost 5 bases to trimming and J lost 8 bases, with 15 bases between them. The CDR3 region has the DNA TGTGCCAGCAGTATAGAGGGGCGGAGTACGCAGTATTTT. Translating it yields CASSIEGRSTQYF.

The J gene is TRBJ2-5, the V gene TRBV11-3, with 7 nucleotides matching TRBD1. Germline V gene lookup returns CDR1 SGHNT and CDR2 YENEEA. The CDR3 contains 13 residues. V shed 6 bases and J 2 bases; nucleotides not matched to a gene: 3. The CDR3 region is CASSAGGQETQYF. Here the CDR3 DNA reads TGTGCCAGCAGTGCAGGGGGTCAAGAGACCCAGTACTTC.

This chain links TRBV18 with TRBJ1-1, with D hard to call. Germline loops: CDR1 KGHSH, CDR2 LQKENI. Trimming pared 3 bases from V and 0 bases from J, leaving 8 bases between. This CDR3 region has 14 residues. The CDR3 here is CASSPETLNTEAFF. The CDR3 coding sequence is TGTGCCAGCTCACCCGAGACCTTGAACACTGAAGCTTTCTTT.

This clone was detected only a few times. The rearrangement joins TRBV7-9 to TRBJ1-2; 9 bases map to TRBD1. Germline values: CDR1 SEHNR, CDR2 FQNEAQ (reference sequence). The V gene end was trimmed by 5 bases and the J gene end by 4 bases; junction bases not matched to a gene: 11. CDR3 length equals 16 residues. The CDR3 region has the DNA TGTGCCAGCAGCCCGTCCGGGACAGGGAGAGGCTATGGCTACACCTTC. Protein: CASSPSGTGRGYGYTF.

The chain carries TRBV19 and TRBJ2-4; unclear D gene. V was pared by 5 bases and J by 5 bases, with 13 bases between. Germline V gene lookup returns CDR1 LNHDA and CDR2 SQIVND (reference sequence). The CDR3 extends over 14 amino acids. The CDR3: CASSLDYGQNIQYF. In DNA, the CDR3 is TGTGCCAGTAGTTTGGATTACGGGCAAAACATTCAGTACTTC.

This chain connects TRBV19 to TRBJ2-1, with D perhaps TRBD2 (6 bases). This CDR3 contains 15 residues. The V end lost 5 bases, the J end lost 7 bases, and 18 bases lay between the germline ends. In germline, CDR1 is LNHDA, CDR2 SQIVND (reference sequence). The CDR3 reads CASSVPGLRENEQFF. The CDR3 nucleotides are TGTGCCAGTAGTGTACCGGGACTTAGGGAAAATGAGCAGTTCTTC.

The rearrangement links TRBV6-5 to TRBJ1-2; 9 positions match TRBD1. The CDR3 is made up of 14 amino acids. The J segment lost 0 bases and the V segment lost 8 bases, leaving 4 bases of the junction unmatched. Germline loops: CDR1 MNHEY, CDR2 SVGAGI. The CDR3 region has the DNA TGTGCCAGCGGTAGGACAGGGGCTAACTATGGCTACACCTTC. It translates to CASGRTGANYGYTF.

This rearrangement joins TRBV4-2 to TRBJ2-5; tentative D call: TRBD1 (6 bases). V lost 4 bases to trimming and J lost 0 bases, with 12 bases between them. Germline CDR1 reads LGHNA; CDR2 reads YNFKEQ. The CDR3 spans 15 residues. The CDR3 reads CASSRSTGNQETQYF. As DNA, the CDR3 is TGTGCCAGCAGCCGATCAACAGGGAACCAAGAGACCCAGTACTTC.

The CDR3 sequence is CASSLPGQGQSNEKLFF. The DNA of the CDR3 is TGTGCCAGCAGCTTGCCGGGACAGGGCCAGTCCAATGAAAAACTGTTTTTT. This rearrangement joins TRBV7-6 to TRBJ1-4, with 9 bases fitting TRBD1. The CDR3 is 17 amino acids. Germline CDR1 is SGHVS and CDR2 is FNYEAQ. V shed 3 bases and J 5 bases; nucleotides not matched to a gene: 10.